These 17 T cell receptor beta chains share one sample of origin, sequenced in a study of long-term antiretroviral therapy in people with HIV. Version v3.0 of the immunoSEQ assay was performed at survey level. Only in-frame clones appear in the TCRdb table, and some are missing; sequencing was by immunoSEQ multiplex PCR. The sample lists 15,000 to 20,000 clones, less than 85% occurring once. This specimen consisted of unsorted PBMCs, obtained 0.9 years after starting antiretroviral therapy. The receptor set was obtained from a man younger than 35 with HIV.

The CDR3 DNA reads as TGTGCCAGCAGCTTTGGGCAGGGGGTGCTTAGGGCTCAGCCCCAGCATTTT. Residues: CASSFGQGVLRAQPQHF. The gene calls are TRBV5-8 and TRBJ1-5; 7 nucleotides line up with TRBD1. V lost 2 bases to trimming and J lost 6 bases; unmatched junction nucleotides: 14. Germline loops: CDR1 SGHTS, CDR2 YDEGEE. The CDR3 loop spans 17 amino acids.

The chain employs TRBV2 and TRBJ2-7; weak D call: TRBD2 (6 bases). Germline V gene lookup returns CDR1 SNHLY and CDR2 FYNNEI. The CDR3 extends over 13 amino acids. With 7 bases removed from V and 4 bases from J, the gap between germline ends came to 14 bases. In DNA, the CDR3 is TGTGCCAGCAATGCGGGGCAAAGGTACGAGCAGTACGTC. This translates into CASNAGQRYEQYV.

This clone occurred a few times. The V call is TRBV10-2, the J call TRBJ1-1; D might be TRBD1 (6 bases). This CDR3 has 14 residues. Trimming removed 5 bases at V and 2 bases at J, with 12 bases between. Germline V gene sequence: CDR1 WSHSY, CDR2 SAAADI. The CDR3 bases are TGCGCCAGCAGTACGACAGGTTTTAACACTGAAGCTTTCTTT. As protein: CASSTTGFNTEAFF.

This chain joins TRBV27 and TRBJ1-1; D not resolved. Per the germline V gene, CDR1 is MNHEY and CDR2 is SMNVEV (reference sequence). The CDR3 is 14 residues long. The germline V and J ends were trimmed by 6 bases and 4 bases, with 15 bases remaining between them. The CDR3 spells CASSPREQFTEAFF. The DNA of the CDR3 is TGTGCCAGCAGCCCCCGAGAGCAGTTCACTGAAGCTTTCTTT.

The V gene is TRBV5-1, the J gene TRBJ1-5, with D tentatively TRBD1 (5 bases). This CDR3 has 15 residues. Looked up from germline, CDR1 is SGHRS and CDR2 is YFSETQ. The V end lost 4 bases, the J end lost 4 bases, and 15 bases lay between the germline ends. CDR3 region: CASSPEAGSNQPQHF. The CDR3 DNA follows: TGCGCCAGCAGCCCCGAGGCAGGGTCGAATCAGCCCCAGCATTTT.

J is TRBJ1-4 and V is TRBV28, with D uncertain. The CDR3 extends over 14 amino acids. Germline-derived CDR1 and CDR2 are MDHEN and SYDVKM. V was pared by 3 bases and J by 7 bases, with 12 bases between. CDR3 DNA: TGTGCCAGCAGTTTTCACCGGCGACTTGAAAAACTGTTTTTT. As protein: CASSFHRRLEKLFF.

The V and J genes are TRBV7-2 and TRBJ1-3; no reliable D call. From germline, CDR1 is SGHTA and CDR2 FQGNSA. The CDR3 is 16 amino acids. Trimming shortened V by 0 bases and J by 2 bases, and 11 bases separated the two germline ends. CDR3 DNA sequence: TGTGCCAGCAGCTTAGCGGCGGACGTCGCTGGAAACACCATATATTTT. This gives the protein CASSLAADVAGNTIYF.

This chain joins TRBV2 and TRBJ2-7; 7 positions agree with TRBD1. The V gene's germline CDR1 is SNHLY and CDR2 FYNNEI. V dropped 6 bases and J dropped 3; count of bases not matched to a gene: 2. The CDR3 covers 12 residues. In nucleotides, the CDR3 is TGTGCCAGCAGGAGGGACAGCTACGAGCAGTACTTC. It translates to CASRRDSYEQYF.

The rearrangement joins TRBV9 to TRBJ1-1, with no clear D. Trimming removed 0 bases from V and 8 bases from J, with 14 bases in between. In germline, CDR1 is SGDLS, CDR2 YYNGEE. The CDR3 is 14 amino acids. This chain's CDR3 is CASSVVPGSLEAFF. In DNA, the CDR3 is TGTGCCAGCAGCGTAGTCCCTGGATCCCTCGAAGCTTTCTTT.

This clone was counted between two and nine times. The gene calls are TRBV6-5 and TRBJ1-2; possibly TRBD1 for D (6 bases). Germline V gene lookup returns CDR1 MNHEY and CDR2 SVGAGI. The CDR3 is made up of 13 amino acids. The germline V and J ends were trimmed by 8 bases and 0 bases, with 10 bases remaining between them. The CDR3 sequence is CASRTASNYGYTF. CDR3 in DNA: TGTGCCAGCCGGACAGCTTCTAACTATGGCTACACCTTC.

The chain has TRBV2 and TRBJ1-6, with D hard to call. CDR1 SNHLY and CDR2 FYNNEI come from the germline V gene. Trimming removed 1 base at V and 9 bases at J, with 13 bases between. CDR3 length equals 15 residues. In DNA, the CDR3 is TGTGCCAGCAGTGAAGGGAGACCTATAGGTTCACCCCTCCACTTT. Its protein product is CASSEGRPIGSPLHF.

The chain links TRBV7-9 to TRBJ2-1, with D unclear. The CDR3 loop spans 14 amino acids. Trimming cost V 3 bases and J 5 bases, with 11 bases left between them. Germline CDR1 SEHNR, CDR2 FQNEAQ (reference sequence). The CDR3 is CASSFLSNHNEQFF. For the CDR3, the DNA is TGTGCCAGCAGCTTTTTATCCAATCACAATGAGCAGTTCTTC. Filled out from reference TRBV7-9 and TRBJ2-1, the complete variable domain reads DTGVSQNPRHKITKRGQNVTFRCDPISEHNRLYWYRQTLGQGPEFLTYFQNEAQLEKSRLLSDRFSAERPKGSFSTLEIQRTEQGDSAMYLCASSFLSNHNEQFFGPGTRLTVL.

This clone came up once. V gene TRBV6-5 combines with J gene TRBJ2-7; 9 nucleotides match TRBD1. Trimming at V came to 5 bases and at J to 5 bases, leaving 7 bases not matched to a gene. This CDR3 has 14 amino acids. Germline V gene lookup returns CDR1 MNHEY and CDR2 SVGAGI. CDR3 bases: TGTGCCAGCAGTAAGGGACAGGGTGTCGACGAGCAGTACTTC. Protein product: CASSKGQGVDEQYF.

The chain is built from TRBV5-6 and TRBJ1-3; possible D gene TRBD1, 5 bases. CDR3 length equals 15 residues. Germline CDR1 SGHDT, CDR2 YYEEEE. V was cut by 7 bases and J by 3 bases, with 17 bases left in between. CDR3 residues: CASEFLGASGNTIYF. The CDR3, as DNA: TGTGCCAGCGAATTTTTAGGGGCGAGTGGAAACACCATATATTTT.

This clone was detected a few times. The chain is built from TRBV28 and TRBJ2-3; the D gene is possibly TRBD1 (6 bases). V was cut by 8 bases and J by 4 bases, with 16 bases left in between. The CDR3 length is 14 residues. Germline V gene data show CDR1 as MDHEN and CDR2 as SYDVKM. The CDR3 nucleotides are TGTGCCAGCTCGATCAGGGGTGGGTCAGATACGCAGTATTTT. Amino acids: CASSIRGGSDTQYF.

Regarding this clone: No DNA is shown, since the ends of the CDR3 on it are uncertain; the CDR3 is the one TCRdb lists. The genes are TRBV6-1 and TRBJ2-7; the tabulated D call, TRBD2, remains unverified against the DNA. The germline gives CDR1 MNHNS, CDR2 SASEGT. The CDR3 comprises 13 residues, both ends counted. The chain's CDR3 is CASILVGGGEQYF.

CDR3 amino acids: CASSQVGREIDSPLHF. The CDR3 DNA reads as TGTGCCAGCAGCCAAGTGGGCAGGGAAATAGATTCACCCCTCCACTTT. This sequence joins TRBV14 and TRBJ1-6; the D gene is possibly TRBD1 (5 bases). V lost 1 base and J lost 8, with 15 bases in between. This CDR3 region has 16 residues. Germline loops: CDR1 SGHDN, CDR2 FVKESK.